The 25 T cell receptor beta chains below were found in one sample sequenced in a study of T-cell reconstitution after alpha-beta-depleted transplantation in children (dated by TCRdb to the mid-2010s). Libraries were made using PCR. TCRdb lists the instrument as Illumina HiSeq 2500. TCR library preparation used molecular barcoding, with unique molecular identifiers applied to normalize quantification of the TCRbeta repertoire. TCRdb took the public reads, trimmed them with fastp at Q25, ran MiXCR for clone calling and kept in-frame beta chains. Identical CDR3 proteins give one entry, which carries the most common genes and DNA. The sample includes about a million distinct CDR3 sequences, with around 30% observed a single time. The ten largest clonotypes hold roughly 30% of the sample. The treatment or condition label on this specimen signifies: allogeneic hematopoietic cell transplantation with graft depleted of TCRalphabeta T cells and CD19 B cells.

This specimen was PBMCs, mostly from graft donor cells, taken 360 days after TCRalphabeta/CD19-depleted stem cell transplant. All receptors derive from a boy in the first two years of life who had a stem cell transplant for SCID, so the T cells may come from the graft donor.

The chain links TRBV10-3 to TRBJ2-7; 7 bases align to TRBD2. V lost 6 bases and J lost 0; bases outside the gene matches: 2. The CDR3 is 13 residues long. The germline V gene has CDR1 ENHRY and CDR2 SYGVKD. The chain's CDR3 is CAISGRSSYEQYF. The DNA for the CDR3 is TGTGCCATCAGCGGGAGGAGCTCCTACGAGCAGTACTTC.

This clonotype was detected only a few times. The genes are TRBV4-3 and TRBJ2-7; no firm D call. CDR1 LGHNA and CDR2 YSLEER come from the germline V gene. The V and J ends lost 3 bases and 5 bases respectively, with 14 bases between them. The CDR3 has 14 residues. CDR3 coding DNA: TGCGCCAGCAGCCAGACCTACGGGCGGCACGAGCAGTACTTC. Translating gives CASSQTYGRHEQYF.

V is TRBV4-1 and J is TRBJ2-1, with 8 bases that match TRBD2. The CDR3 has 15 amino acids. From germline, CDR1 is MGHRA and CDR2 YSYEKL. The V gene end was trimmed by 4 bases and the J gene end by 7 bases; junction bases not matched to a gene: 9. CDR3: CASSPLGLAPNEQFF. CDR3 sequence (DNA): TGCGCCAGCAGCCCCCTAGGACTAGCCCCGAATGAGCAGTTCTTC.

There are a few counts of this clonotype. The rearrangement uses TRBV6-2 or TRBV6-3 and TRBJ2-7; the D is unclear. The CDR3 is 17 residues long. V was clipped by 1 base and J by 1 base, with 17 bases between them. Germline V lookup: CDR1 MNHEY, CDR2 SVGEGT. The CDR3 sequence: CASSYFPGLYSSYEQYF. DNA for the CDR3: TGTGCCAGCAGTTACTTCCCAGGCCTCTATTCTTCCTACGAGCAGTACTTC.

The chain combines TRBV5-1 with TRBJ2-7, with TRBD1 matching 9 bases. There are 16 residues in the CDR3. V lost 0 bases to trimming and J lost 5 bases; unmatched junction nucleotides: 9. Germline V gene sequence: CDR1 SGHRS, CDR2 YFSETQ. In DNA form, the CDR3 reads TGCGCCAGCAGCTTGGGGTACGGGACAGGGATGGACGAGCAGTACTTC. Protein: CASSLGYGTGMDEQYF.

This clonotype was counted a few times. V usage is TRBV7-9 and J usage is TRBJ2-7; either TRBD1 or TRBD2 may supply D (6 bases each). Germline CDR1 reads SEHNR; CDR2 reads FQNEAQ (reference sequence). The CDR3 contains 13 residues. Trimming left V 10 bases short and J 3 bases short, with 16 bases between. As DNA, the CDR3 is TGTGCCATCAACCCGGGGGCACACTACGAGCAGTACTTC. As protein: CAINPGAHYEQYF.

This clonotype was counted only a few times. The V call is TRBV5-1, the J call TRBJ2-2; D ambiguous. Germline CDR1 SGHRS, CDR2 YFSETQ. The CDR3 runs to 15 residues. The V and J ends lost 10 bases and 7 bases respectively, with 23 bases between them. The CDR3 loop is CASNDRPPGVGELFF. DNA for the CDR3: TGCGCCTCCAATGACCGACCCCCCGGTGTCGGGGAGCTGTTTTTT. The full variable domain, in which reference TRBV5-1 and TRBJ2-2 provide the parts outside the CDR3, is KAGVTQTPRYLIKTRGQQVTLSCSPISGHRSVSWYQQTPGQGLQFLFEYFSETQRNKGNFPGRFSGRQFSNSRSEMNVSTLELGDSALYLCASNDRPPGVGELFFGEGSRLTVL.

A few counts support this clonotype. This sequence joins TRBV11-2 and TRBJ2-7; TRBD1 might be the D (6 bases). Trimming stripped 6 bases from V and 2 bases from J, with 17 bases between. Per germline, CDR1 SGHAT and CDR2 FQNNGV. The CDR3 totals 15 residues. This CDR3 is CASSTGTQWPYEQYF. In DNA form, the CDR3 reads TGTGCCAGCAGTACTGGGACACAGTGGCCCTACGAGCAGTACTTC. The entire variable domain, with the rest obtained from reference TRBV11-2 and TRBJ2-7, is as follows: EAGVAQSPRYKIIEKRQSVAFWCNPISGHATLYWYQQILGQGPKLLIQFQNNGVVDDSQLPKDRFSAERLKGVDSTLKIQPAKLEDSAVYLCASSTGTQWPYEQYFGPGTRLTVT.

The genes are TRBV29-1 and TRBJ2-3; D perhaps matches TRBD1 (5 bases). The CDR3 covers 12 residues. Germline V gene data show CDR1 as SQVTM and CDR2 as ANQGSEA. The V end lost 6 bases, the J end lost 2 bases, and 9 bases lay between the germline ends. Here the CDR3 DNA reads TGCAGCGTGGCGACAGACACAGATACGCAGTATTTT. Residues: CSVATDTDTQYF.

J is TRBJ1-1 and V is TRBV12-3 or TRBV12-4; D possibly corresponds to TRBD1 (6 bases). Trimming removed 6 bases from V and 0 bases from J, with 11 bases in between. This CDR3 comprises 14 residues. The CDR3 nucleotides are TGTGCCAGCAGAGCCGACAGGCTGAACACTGAAGCTTTCTTT. This codes for CASRADRLNTEAFF.

This clonotype showed up just a few times. J is TRBJ2-1 and V is TRBV5-1; 10 bases match TRBD1. CDR3 length: 15 residues. Trimming cost V 4 bases and J 9 bases; bases outside gene matches: 10. The germline gives CDR1 SGHRS, CDR2 YFSETQ. The CDR3 DNA reads TGCGCCAGCAGCCCCGGGACAGGGGCCCCACCTGAGCAGTTCTTC. Protein: CASSPGTGAPPEQFF.

The sample holds a few counts of this clonotype. The genes are TRBV28 and TRBJ2-5, with D possibly TRBD2 on 5 matching bases. The CDR3 runs to 14 residues. The V end was cut by 7 bases, the J end by 3 bases, with 15 bases between. Germline V gene lookup returns CDR1 MDHEN and CDR2 SYDVKM. The chain's CDR3 is CASTNPGSEETQYF. The CDR3, as DNA: TGTGCCAGCACAAACCCGGGGTCCGAAGAGACCCAGTACTTC. Filled out from reference TRBV28 and TRBJ2-5, the complete variable domain reads DVKVTQSSRYLVKRTGEKVFLECVQDMDHENMFWYRQDPGLGLRLIYFSYDVKMKEKGDIPEGYSVSREKKERFSLILESASTNQTSMYLCASTNPGSEETQYFGPGTRLLVL.

The table lists this clonotype with many counts. J is TRBJ2-5 and V is TRBV4-1, with a weak D call TRBD2 (5 bases). Germline loops: CDR1 MGHRA, CDR2 YSYEKL. Trimming stripped 2 bases from V and 4 bases from J, with 14 bases between. The CDR3 has 15 amino acids. CDR3 nucleotide sequence: TGCGCCAGCAGCCAAAGCCAGAGGGCCGGAGAGACCCAGTACTTC. This sequence encodes CASSQSQRAGETQYF.

This clonotype was found a few times. The chain couples TRBV5-6 to TRBJ2-3, with TRBD2 as a possible D gene (6 bases). The length of the CDR3 is 16 residues. Germline V gene lookup returns CDR1 SGHDT and CDR2 YYEEEE. Trimming took 1 base from V and 2 from J, leaving 14 bases between them. CDR3 residues: CASSLLGLTFTDTQYF. CDR3 DNA sequence: TGTGCCAGCAGCTTGCTGGGACTCACTTTCACAGATACGCAGTATTTT.

This clonotype was seen a few times. The chain's CDR3 is CASSPHLSYEQYF. In DNA form, the CDR3 reads TGTGCCAGCTCCCCGCACCTCTCCTACGAGCAGTACTTC. J is TRBJ2-7 and V is TRBV14; D gene unclear. The germline gives CDR1 SGHDN, CDR2 FVKESK. CDR3 length: 13 residues. V was pared by 8 bases and J by 0 bases, with 11 bases between.

The rearrangement joins TRBV7-9 to TRBJ1-6; TRBD1 is a possible D gene (6 bases). CDR1 is SEHNR, CDR2 FQNEAQ, per germline (reference sequence). V was shortened by 5 bases and J by 19 bases, with 24 bases between the two germline ends. There are 14 residues in the CDR3. The CDR3 here is CASSPGQLEGGLHF. The CDR3 DNA reads as TGTGCCAGCAGCCCAGGACAGTTGGAAGGCGGACTGCACTTT.

The CDR3 loop reads CASSVAYGGIHNEQFF. The CDR3 DNA follows: TGTGCCAGCAGCGTAGCTTATGGAGGGATCCACAATGAGCAGTTCTTC. The chain is built from TRBV9 and TRBJ2-1; D might be TRBD2 (6 bases). Germline CDR1 and CDR2: SGDLS and YYNGEE. Deletions cut 0 bases from V and 5 bases from J, with 15 bases between. The CDR3 has 16 amino acids.

This clonotype was observed at least ten times. The rearrangement links TRBV5-1 to TRBJ1-5; TRBD1 aligns across 7 bases. Germline CDR1 SGHRS, CDR2 YFSETQ. The CDR3 is 15 amino acids. The V and J ends lost 0 bases and 2 bases, in that order; junction bases with no gene match: 2. The CDR3 sequence is CASSLEGGGNQPQHF. The CDR3 nucleotides are TGCGCCAGCAGCTTGGAAGGGGGCGGCAATCAGCCCCAGCATTTT.

The CDR3 nucleotides are TGCAGTGCAGCCTCCGGGGCGAACACTGAAGCTTTCTTT. Translating gives CSAASGANTEAFF. V gene TRBV20-1 combines with J gene TRBJ1-1, with a weak D call TRBD1 (5 bases). Trimming pared 6 bases from V and 1 base from J, leaving 12 bases between. This CDR3 comprises 13 residues. Germline CDR1 reads DFQATT; CDR2 reads SNEGSKA (reference sequence).

The CDR3: CASSLERAENTEAFF. In nucleotides, the CDR3 is TGTGCCAGCAGCTTAGAGCGGGCGGAGAACACTGAAGCTTTCTTT. The rearrangement uses TRBV7-9 and TRBJ1-1; no firm D call. The ends were cut back, 1 base at V and 1 base at J, with 10 bases in the middle. The CDR3 extends over 15 amino acids. Per the germline V gene, CDR1 is SEHNR and CDR2 is FQNEAQ (reference sequence).

This clonotype was seen a few times. The J gene is TRBJ1-4, the V gene TRBV15, with 7 bases identical to TRBD1. This CDR3 has 16 residues. Germline V lookup: CDR1 LNHNV, CDR2 YYDKDF (reference sequence). The V and J ends lost 0 bases and 4 bases, in that order; junction bases with no gene match: 5. The CDR3 bases are TGTGCCACCAGCAGAGATCACCAGGGGGGTAATGAAAAACTGTTTTTT. Its protein is CATSRDHQGGNEKLFF.

The chain recombines TRBV9 with TRBJ2-1; D tentatively reads TRBD1 or TRBD2 (5 bases each). Trimming took off 2 bases at V and 0 bases at J, with 12 bases between the two ends. The CDR3 extends over 16 amino acids. Germline values: CDR1 SGDLS, CDR2 YYNGEE. CDR3 region: CASSVRGDHSYNEQFF. The CDR3 DNA reads TGTGCCAGCAGCGTCCGAGGGGATCACTCCTACAATGAGCAGTTCTTC. Together with reference TRBV9 and TRBJ2-1, the CDR3 gives the full variable domain: DSGVTQTPKHLITATGQRVTLRCSPRSGDLSVYWYQQSLDQGLQFLIQYYNGEERAKGNILERFSAQQFPDLHSELNLSSLELGDSALYFCASSVRGDHSYNEQFFGPGTRLTVL.

The rearrangement joins TRBV10-3 to TRBJ2-3, with D possibly being TRBD1 (8 bases). This CDR3 spans 15 amino acids. Germline lookup yields CDR1 ENHRY and CDR2 SYGVKD. V lost 5 bases, J lost 3 bases, and 15 bases lay in between. Written as DNA, the CDR3 is TGTGCCATCAGTTTACAGGGGGAGGGTACAGATACGCAGTATTTT. It specifies CAISLQGEGTDTQYF.

The chain recombines TRBV20-1 with TRBJ2-5, with TRBD2 identical over 7 bases. Germline V gene lookup returns CDR1 DFQATT and CDR2 SNEGSKA (reference sequence). The CDR3 runs 13 residues. The V gene end was trimmed by 4 bases and the J gene end by 5 bases; junction bases not matched to a gene: 7. CDR3 amino acids: CSAKRDARETQYF. The CDR3 region has the DNA TGCAGTGCTAAGCGGGACGCGAGGGAGACCCAGTACTTC.

This clonotype was picked up a small number of times. V usage is TRBV9 and J usage is TRBJ1-3; weak D call: TRBD1 (5 bases). Looked up from germline, CDR1 is SGDLS and CDR2 is YYNGEE. V was shortened by 2 bases and J by 3 bases, with 9 bases between the two germline ends. This CDR3 region has 14 residues. The CDR3 bases are TGTGCCAGCAGCGTGACAGAATTTGGAAACACCATATATTTT. Its translation: CASSVTEFGNTIYF.